The present T cell receptor (beta chain) was sequenced within a study of CD8 T cells in Susac syndrome (dated 2019 in TCRdb). For context, the study as a whole: Repertoire sequencing was used to test whether CD8+ T cell activation and differentiation in Susac syndrome was antigen driven. General conclusions and limits of the study: The TCR sequencing and HLA analysis was acknowledged to have included a relatively small number of individuals.

RNA was extracted using the RNeasy kit, and about 0.45 to 1 ug of the RNA was reverse transcribed with random hexamers. The immunoSEQ multiplex PCR assay, covering 54 Vbeta and 13 Jbeta segments, was used to amplify TCR beta CDR3 regions. Bias from PCR amplification was corrected by using a synthetic template baseline for primer optimization and for computational correction. The paper's data handling went like this. Only productive sequences were kept, with reads annotated to V, D and J genes according to IMGT and analyzed in immunoSEQ Analyzer. Clonality was computed as one minus Shannon entropy normalized by log2 of the number of productive unique sequences. For each patient and control, public and private clones were evaluated among the 100 most prevalent clones. A clone was defined as Susac-specific if it was absent from the healthy and MS cohorts, from roughly 1,000 published viral clones and from other ImmuneACCESS disease sequences. TCRdb reworked the public reads: Q25 trimming with fastp, MiXCR clone assembly, productive beta chains retained. Each entry is one CDR3 protein sequence, shown with its most common DNA and genes. It is TCRdb's table, rather than the study itself, that gives the V and J calls and clone size. The sample table contains some 260,000 distinct CDR3 sequences; only one count was recorded for 93% of them. The ten largest clones add up to around 0.072% of the sample.

Peripheral blood CD8+ and CD4+ T cells from healthy donors, Susac syndrome patients and multiple sclerosis patients were profiled using high-throughput TCR beta sequencing. The multiple sclerosis controls were treatment-naive patients whose relapsing-remitting disease, either stable or active, fulfilled the revised McDonald criteria. Bulk CD8+ and CD4+ T cells were purified by magnetic negative isolation, whereas CD8+ TEMRA cells were enriched by FACS. Blood was collected in EDTA tubes and processed within 24 hours, with PBMCs isolated through density gradient centrifugation. PBMCs intended for TCR sequencing were cryopreserved in liquid nitrogen and thawed later in a water bath at 37 degrees C. The sorted or isolated CD4+, CD8+ and CD8+ TEMRA cells had a purity of 90% or higher. Details on this clonotype: The target of this receptor is not known. No base quality values were provided; no much bigger clone lies one nucleotide off.

Germline trimming: 2 bases from V, 3 bases from J; junction bases outside gene matches: 9. Via the germline V gene, CDR1 is SGHAT and CDR2 FQNNGV. From the cysteine up to the phenylalanine, the CDR3 has a length of 16 residues. Left in the record is the CDR3 DNA by itself, 48 bases read in frame from the first base. The sequenced sample was CD4+ T cells from PBMCs. This TCR was sampled from a human donor with multiple sclerosis. The rearrangement combines TRBV11-2 with TRBJ2-5; 7 bases in the middle match TRBD2. The sequenced DNA: TGTGCCAGCAGCTTACTTGGCGGGGGAGATGAAGAGACCCAGTACTTC. Its protein product is CASSLLGGGDEETQYF.